This TCR beta chain was obtained from a study of cytomegalovirus exposure and HLA in healthy donors. Background on the study: Samples from HLA-typed donors yielded approximately 88 million unique TCRs in an early data release. General study findings and limits: The authors later linked a missense DCLRE1C variant to TCR beta V- and J-gene trimming. The Asian-associated ancestry cluster reportedly had fewer N-insertions than the 666-donor mean in a later analysis.

The CDR3 contains 13 residues. V dropped 4 bases and J dropped 8 bases, with 15 bases sitting between them. Germline values: CDR1 SGHNT, CDR2 YYREEE (reference sequence). Primers: 60 Vbeta forward and 13 Jbeta reverse. Some clones are missing from TCRdb's copy, which holds only in-frame ones; the method was immunoSEQ multiplex PCR. This sample yields some 110,000 clones, of which about three quarters are seen a single time; approximately 0.8% belongs to the top ten. As for this clone: Its antigen is not identified.

The receptor's source is a boy aged 5 to 17 in good health and CMV-seronegative. V and J are TRBV5-4 and TRBJ1-2; maybe TRBD1 (5 bases). The specimen sequenced was PBMCs. CDR3 sequence reads: CASSPGLTEGYTF. The CDR3 DNA reads TGTGCCAGCAGCCCAGGATTGACAGAGGGCTACACCTTC.